This TCR beta chain is from a study of CD8+ T cells in alopecia areata. Study conclusions and caveats: More clonal than normal scalp was lesional scalp, particularly alopecia totalis/universalis. Sharing of TCR sequences between patients (possibly for HLA-related reasons) was less clear than in mice.

Germline CDR1 and CDR2: MDHEN and SYDVKM. This CDR3 is built from 12 residues. Deletions cut 6 bases from V and 7 bases from J, with 12 bases between. After isolation, RNA underwent reverse transcription to generate cDNA as the sequencing template. TCRdb keeps only in-frame clones here, not all; method: immunoSEQ multiplex PCR. Of around 34,000 clones listed, 55% were seen once; the top ten hold under 50%. PBMC-derived CD4+ and CD8+ T cells were sorted. This clone turned up a few times. The antigen is unknown. The sequence came from a human donor with alopecia areata. Material for sequencing was NKG2D-high CD8+ T cells sorted from blood. This chain joins TRBV28 and TRBJ2-5; D remains unclear. The CDR3: CASSHFPGTQYF. CDR3 nucleotide sequence: TGTGCCAGCAGCCATTTCCCGGGGACCCAGTACTTC.